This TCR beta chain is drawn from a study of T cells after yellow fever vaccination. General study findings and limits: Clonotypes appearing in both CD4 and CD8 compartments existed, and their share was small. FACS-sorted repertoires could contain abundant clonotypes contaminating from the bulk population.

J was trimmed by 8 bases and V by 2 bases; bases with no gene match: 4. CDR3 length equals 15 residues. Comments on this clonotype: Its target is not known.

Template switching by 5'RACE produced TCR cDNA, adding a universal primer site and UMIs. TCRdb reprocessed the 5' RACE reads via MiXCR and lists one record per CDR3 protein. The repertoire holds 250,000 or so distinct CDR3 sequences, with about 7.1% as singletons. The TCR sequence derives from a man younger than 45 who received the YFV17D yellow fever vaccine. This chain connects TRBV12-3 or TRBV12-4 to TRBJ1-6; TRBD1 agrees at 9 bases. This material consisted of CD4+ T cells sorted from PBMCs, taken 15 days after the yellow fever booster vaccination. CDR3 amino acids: CASSLPGTGYSPLHF. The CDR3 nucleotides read TGTGCCAGCAGTTTACCCGGGACAGGGTATTCACCCCTCCACTTT.